This entry lists 3 T cell receptor beta chains sequenced from one sample in a study of regulatory T cells in long-lasting Graves disease listed by TCRdb under 2021. Library prep was done by multiplex PCR. TCRdb shows the sequencer as Illumina HiSeq 4000. TCR beta libraries were built with iRepertoire HTBI primers and Arm-PCR amplification of CDR3 regions. Using fastp at Q25 and MiXCR, TCRdb reprocessed the public reads and kept productive beta chains. Each entry is one CDR3 protein sequence, shown with its most common DNA and genes. This sample lists some 350,000 distinct CDR3 sequences; 16% were detected once. The ten biggest clones cover 20% to 25% of the sample. The sample's time point label, decoded: newly diagnosed GD, antithyroid drugs for less than 3 months. RNA was extracted from PBMCs in TRIzol for both TCR sequencing and RNA sequencing. These data were also reused for a study on T cells in Graves' hyperthyroidism and ophthalmopathy.

This specimen consisted of peripheral blood mononuclear cells (PBMCs), obtained at new diagnosis, from a patient treated with antithyroid drugs. These receptor sequences come from a woman in her late teens or twenties with Graves disease. Donor details come from another sample of the same person, matched by shared clones.

A few counts support this clonotype. The chain carries TRBV5-1 and TRBJ2-7; 9 bases align to TRBD2. CDR1 is SGHRS and CDR2 is YFSETQ in the germline V gene. The CDR3 runs 15 residues. V was pared by 4 bases and J by 1 base, with 6 bases of the junction left unmatched. This chain's CDR3 is CASSQAGGPSYEQYF. The CDR3 DNA reads TGCGCCAGCAGCCAAGCGGGGGGTCCTTCCTACGAGCAGTACTTC.

This clonotype was seen repeatedly, ten times or more. The chain couples TRBV7-9 to TRBJ2-7; either TRBD1 or TRBD2 may supply D (5 bases each). CDR1 is SEHNR, CDR2 FQNEAQ, per germline (reference sequence). The CDR3 loop spans 15 amino acids. V dropped 1 base and J dropped 3 bases, with 13 bases sitting between them. The CDR3 loop is CASSLGSGQVYEQYF. The CDR3 bases are TGTGCCAGCAGCTTAGGATCGGGGCAGGTCTACGAGCAGTACTTC.

The chain is built from TRBV12-3 or TRBV12-4 and TRBJ2-7, with D possibly being TRBD2 (5 bases). V was trimmed by 6 bases and J by 2 bases, leaving 17 bases between them. The CDR3 has 15 residues. The CDR3 region is CASSLTLRGTYEQYF. Written as DNA, the CDR3 is TGTGCCAGCAGCCTAACACTTAGAGGGACCTACGAGCAGTACTTC.